This note documents a single T cell receptor beta chain sequence. What it binds is unknown. This record belongs to a study of T cell responses to AZD1222 COVID-19 vaccine. Across the study: Investigators merged groups given second doses at roughly 4 or roughly 12 weeks.

The study's findings and limits: The breadth and depth of Spike-specific TCRs increased once two AZD1222 doses had been given. The sample set comprised mostly white British donors with more females, and clonal diversity was possibly underestimated. Samples come after the peak T cell response, not at day 14.

This table comes from immunoSEQ multiplex PCR, and its TCRdb copy is limited to in-frame clones, with some not included. The table lists roughly 49,000 clones, roughly 80% of them singletons. This CDR3 region has 20 residues. After removal of 1 base from V and 0 bases from J, the junction contained 8 bases not matched to a gene. The germline gives CDR1 LNHDA, CDR2 SQIVND (reference sequence). The input for sequencing was peripheral blood, taken on day 0 of AZD1222 vaccination. This clonotype originated in an adult in good health. The chain links TRBV19 to TRBJ2-2; 13 nucleotides agree with TRBD2. CDR3 region: CASSIGELAGGPTNTGELFF. CDR3 coding DNA: TGTGCCAGTAGTATAGGGGAACTAGCGGGAGGGCCAACGAACACCGGGGAGCTGTTTTTT. Looking up the rest from reference TRBV19 and TRBJ2-2 gives the full variable domain: DGGITQSPKYLFRKEGQNVTLSCEQNLNHDAMYWYRQDPGQGLRLIYYSQIVNDFQKGDIAEGYSVSREKKESFPLTVTSAQKNPTAFYLCASSIGELAGGPTNTGELFFGEGSRLTVL.